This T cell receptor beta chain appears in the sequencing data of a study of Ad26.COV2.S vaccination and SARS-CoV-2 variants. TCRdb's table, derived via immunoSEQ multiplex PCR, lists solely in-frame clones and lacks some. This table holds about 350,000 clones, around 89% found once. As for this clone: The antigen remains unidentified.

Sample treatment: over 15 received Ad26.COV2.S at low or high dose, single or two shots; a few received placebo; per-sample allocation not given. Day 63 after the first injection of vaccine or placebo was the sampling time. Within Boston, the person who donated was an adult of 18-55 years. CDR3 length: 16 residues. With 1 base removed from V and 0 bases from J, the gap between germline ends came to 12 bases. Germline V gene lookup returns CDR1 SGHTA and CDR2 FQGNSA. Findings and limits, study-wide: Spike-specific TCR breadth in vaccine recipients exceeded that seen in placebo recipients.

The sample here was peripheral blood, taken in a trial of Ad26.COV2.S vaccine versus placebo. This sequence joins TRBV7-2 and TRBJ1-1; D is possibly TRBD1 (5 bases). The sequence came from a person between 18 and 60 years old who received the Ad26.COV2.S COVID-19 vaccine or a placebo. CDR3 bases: TGTGCCAGCAGCTTAGGGGCAGGGTTGATGAACACTGAAGCTTTCTTT. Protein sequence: CASSLGAGLMNTEAFF.